The T cell receptor beta chain described here comes from a study of blood T cell repertoires in COVID-19. Study context: Collection of acute and convalescent COVID-19 samples took place in the United States, Italy and Spain. The cDNA or gDNA used as material had been derived from T cells, B-cell-depleted T cells, or PBMCs.

Losses at the gene ends were 1 base for V and 2 bases for J; bases not matched to a gene: 5. This CDR3 spans 18 amino acids. Germline CDR1 and CDR2: LGHNA and YSLEER. In the original processing: Counts of nucleated cells, estimated from reference gene primer amplification, were obtained. Produced via immunoSEQ multiplex PCR; TCRdb's table is partial and in-frame only. Clone size and the V and J calls come from that table; the DNA yielded D and trimming. This sample yields 25,000 to 30,000 clones, of which around 89% are seen a single time; less than 3.5% belongs to the top ten. This chain links TRBV4-3 with TRBJ2-2, with 12 nucleotides matching TRBD2. This clonotype originated in a human donor in a cohort sampled during active COVID-19. Source material: peripheral blood. The CDR3 here is CASSQVELAGGNTGELFF. DNA for the CDR3: TGCGCCAGCAGCCAAGTTGAACTAGCGGGGGGAAACACCGGGGAGCTGTTTTTT.